Given below is one T cell receptor (beta chain) in context. The data derive from a study of cytomegalovirus exposure and HLA in healthy donors. The PCR used 60 Vbeta and 13 Jbeta primers. Profiling relied on immunoSEQ multiplex PCR, and the TCRdb table lists in-frame clones only, not all of them. Of approximately 170,000 clones in the sample, roughly 72% were seen once. Germline loops: CDR1 GTSNPN, CDR2 SVGIG (reference sequence). V lost 0 bases and J lost 0, with 15 bases in between. The CDR3 contains 17 residues. Sequenced: PBMCs. This TCR was sampled from a man in his forties or fifties in good health and CMV-seronegative. The rearrangement links TRBV30 to TRBJ2-1; D uncertain. The CDR3 protein is CAWSVTPQYSSYNEQFF. As DNA, the CDR3 is TGTGCCTGGAGTGTAACCCCACAATACAGCTCCTACAATGAGCAGTTCTTC.